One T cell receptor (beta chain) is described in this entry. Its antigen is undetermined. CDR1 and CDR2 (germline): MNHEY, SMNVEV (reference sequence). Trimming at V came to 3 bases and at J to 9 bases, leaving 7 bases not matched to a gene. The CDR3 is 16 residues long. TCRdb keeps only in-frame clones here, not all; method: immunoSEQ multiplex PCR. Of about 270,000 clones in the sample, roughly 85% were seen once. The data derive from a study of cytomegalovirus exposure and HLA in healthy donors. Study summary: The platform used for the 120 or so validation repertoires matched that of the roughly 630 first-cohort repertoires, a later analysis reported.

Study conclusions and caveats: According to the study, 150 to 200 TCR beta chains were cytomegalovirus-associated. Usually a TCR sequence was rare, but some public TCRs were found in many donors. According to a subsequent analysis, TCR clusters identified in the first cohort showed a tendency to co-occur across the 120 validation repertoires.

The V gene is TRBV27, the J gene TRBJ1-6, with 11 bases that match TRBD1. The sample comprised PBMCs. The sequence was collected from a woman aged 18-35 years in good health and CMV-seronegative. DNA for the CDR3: TGTGCCAGCAGTTTTCAAGAGGACAGGGGGCTTTCACCCCTCCACTTT. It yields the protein CASSFQEDRGLSPLHF.